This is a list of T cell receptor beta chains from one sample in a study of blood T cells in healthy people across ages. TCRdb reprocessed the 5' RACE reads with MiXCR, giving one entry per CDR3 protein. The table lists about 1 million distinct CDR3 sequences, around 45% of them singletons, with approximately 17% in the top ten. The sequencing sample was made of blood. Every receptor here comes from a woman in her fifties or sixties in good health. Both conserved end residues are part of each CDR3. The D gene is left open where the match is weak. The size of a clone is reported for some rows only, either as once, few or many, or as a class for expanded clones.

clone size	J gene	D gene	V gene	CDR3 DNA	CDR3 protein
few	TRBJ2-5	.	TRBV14	TGTGCCAGCAGCCAAGTTGCGGGATGGGCAGAGACCCAGTACTTC	CASSQVAGWAETQYF
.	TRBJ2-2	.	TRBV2	TGTGCCAGCCTCCGAGGCGGGGAGCTGTTTTTT	CASLRGGELFF
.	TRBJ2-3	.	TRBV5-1	TGCGCCAGCAGCCCGGGGGTAACTATCATTCTCAGCACAGATACGCAGTATTTT	CASSPGVTIILSTDTQYF
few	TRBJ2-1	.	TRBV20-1	TGCAGTGCTTCGGACACCGAACCCAATGAGCAGTTCTTC	CSASDTEPNEQFF
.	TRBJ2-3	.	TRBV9	TGTGCCAGCAGCTTACGACTACCCACAGATACGCAGTATTTT	CASSLRLPTDTQYF
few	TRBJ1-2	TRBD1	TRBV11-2	TGTGCCAGCAGCGCCGGACAGGGGCCCTACACCTTC	CASSAGQGPYTF
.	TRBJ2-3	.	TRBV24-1	TGTGCCACCAGCCCGGGGGGCACAGATACGCAGTATTTT	CATSPGGTDTQYF
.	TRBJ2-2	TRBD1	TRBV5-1	TGCGCCAGCAGCTGGTTCGGGACAGGGGGCGGCACCGGGGAGCTGTTTTTT	CASSWFGTGGGTGELFF
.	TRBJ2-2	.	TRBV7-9	TGTGCCAGCAGCTTAGGGGCGGCAAGAGCGAACACCGGGGAGCTGTTTTTT	CASSLGAARANTGELFF
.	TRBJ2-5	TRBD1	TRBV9	TGTGCCAGCAGCGTAACCAGGGGGCTTGGGGAGACCCAGTACTTC	CASSVTRGLGETQYF
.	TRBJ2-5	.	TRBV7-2	TGTGCCAGCAGCTTAGTACAAGTGGGGGGTGAGCAGTACTTC	CASSLVQVGGEQYF
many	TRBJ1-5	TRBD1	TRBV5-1	TGCGCCAGCAGCACCGGACAGGGGAATCAGCCCCAGCATTTT	CASSTGQGNQPQHF
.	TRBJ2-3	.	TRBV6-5	TGTGCCAGCAGTTACGGACTTACTGGAGGTACGCAGTATTTT	CASSYGLTGGTQYF
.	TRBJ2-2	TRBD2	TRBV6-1	TGTGCCAGCAGTAGTCCGGGACTAGCGTCGAACACCGGGGAGCTGTTTTTT	CASSSPGLASNTGELFF
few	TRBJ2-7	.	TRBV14	TGTGCCAGCAGCCAGCGGACAGCCCTTTACTACGAGCAGTACTTC	CASSQRTALYYEQYF
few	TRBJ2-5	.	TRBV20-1	TGCAGTGCTAGCGAGGGGGAGGGCCTTGAGACCCAGTACTTC	CSASEGEGLETQYF
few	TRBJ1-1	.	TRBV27	TGTGCCAGCAGTTCCCCCTTTGAGGGGAACACTGAAGCTTTCTTT	CASSSPFEGNTEAFF
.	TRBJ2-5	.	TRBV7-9	TGTGCCAGCAGTAGTACAGAAAGTACATACAATGAGCAGTACTTC	CASSSTESTYNEQYF
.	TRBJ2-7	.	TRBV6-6	TGTGCCAGCAGTTACTCATCCCTGGGCCCCTACGAGCAGTACTTC	CASSYSSLGPYEQYF
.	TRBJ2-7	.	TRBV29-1	TGCAGCGTTCTTGAATTATCGAGTGAGCAGTACTTC	CSVLELSSEQYF
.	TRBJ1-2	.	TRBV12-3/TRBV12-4	TGTGCCAGCAGTTTTGACCTTAACTATGGCTACACCTTC	CASSFDLNYGYTF
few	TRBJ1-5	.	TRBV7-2	TGTGCCAGCAGCTTAGTCGGCAGGGGCAATCAGCCCCAGCATTTT	CASSLVGRGNQPQHF
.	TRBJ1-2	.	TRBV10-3	TGTGCCATCAGTGAGGATAGGAACTCCTATGGCTACACCTTC	CAISEDRNSYGYTF
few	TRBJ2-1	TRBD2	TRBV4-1	TGCGCCAGCAGCCAAGAATGGACTAGGGTCTACAATGAGCAGTTCTTC	CASSQEWTRVYNEQFF
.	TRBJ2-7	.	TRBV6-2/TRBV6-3	TGTGCCAGCAGTTACTCAGCAACCGGGACACCCTACGAGCAGTACTTC	CASSYSATGTPYEQYF
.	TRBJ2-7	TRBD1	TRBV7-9	TGTGCCAGCCAATGGGGACAGGGTACCTACGAGCAGTACTTC	CASQWGQGTYEQYF
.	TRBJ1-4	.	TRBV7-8	TGTGCCAGCAGCTTAGTAGGGTCAGGGAATGAAAAACTGTTTTTT	CASSLVGSGNEKLFF
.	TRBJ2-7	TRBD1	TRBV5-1	TGCGCCAGCAGCCCGGGACAGGCCTTCTCCTACGAGCAGTACTTC	CASSPGQAFSYEQYF
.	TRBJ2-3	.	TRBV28	TGTGCCAGCAGGGCCGGGGCTCATGATGATACGCAGTATTTT	CASRAGAHDDTQYF
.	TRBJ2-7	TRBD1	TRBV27	TGTGCCTGCAGGGGTGGACAGGGCGCTTTCTACGAGCAGTACTTC	CACRGGQGAFYEQYF
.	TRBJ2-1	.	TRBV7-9	TGTGCCAGCCCGGGCCGAGACCCAAGTAGTGAGCAGTTCTTC	CASPGRDPSSEQFF
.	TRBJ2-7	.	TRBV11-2	TGTGCCAGCAGTCCGATTCTCGACTACGAGCAGTACTTC	CASSPILDYEQYF
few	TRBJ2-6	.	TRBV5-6	TGTGCCAGCAGCTTGGATGGGTGGGGAGCCAACGTCCTGACTTTC	CASSLDGWGANVLTF
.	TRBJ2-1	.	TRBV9	TGTGCCAGCAGCCCCAATGTGGACGGAGTGTACAATGAGCAGTTCTTC	CASSPNVDGVYNEQFF
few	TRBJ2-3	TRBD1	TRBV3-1	TGTGCCAGCAGCCAAGAAGGGGGACAGCTGGATACGCAGTATTTT	CASSQEGGQLDTQYF
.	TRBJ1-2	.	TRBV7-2	TGTGCCAGCAGCTTCCAGGGAAGAGGTGGCCACACCTTC	CASSFQGRGGHTF
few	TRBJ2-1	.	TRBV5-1	TGCGCCAGCGGTCTTTTAAGTGTGGATGAGCAGTTCTTC	CASGLLSVDEQFF
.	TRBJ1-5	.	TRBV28	TGTGCCAGCAGTTTGAGTTATCAGCCCCAGCATTTT	CASSLSYQPQHF
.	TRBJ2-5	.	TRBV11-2	TGTGCCAGCAGCCCCCGGACTACCTCAAACCAAGAGACCCAGTACTTC	CASSPRTTSNQETQYF
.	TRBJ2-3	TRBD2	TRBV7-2	TGTGCCAGCAGCTTAAACGCGGGAGGGACGGCGCAGTATTTT	CASSLNAGGTAQYF
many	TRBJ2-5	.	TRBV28	TGTGCCAGCAGTTTAGGAACAGGGAGAGAGACCCAGTACTTC	CASSLGTGRETQYF
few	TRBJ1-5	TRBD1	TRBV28	TGTGCCAGCAGCTATACAGGGGGCAATCAGCCCCAGCATTTT	CASSYTGGNQPQHF
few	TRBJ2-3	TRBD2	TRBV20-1	TGCAGTGCCTCACCCCGACTAGCGGGAGAATTTGGGTCTGGCACAGATACGCAGTATTTT	CSASPRLAGEFGSGTDTQYF
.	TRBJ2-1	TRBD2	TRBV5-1	TGCGCCAGCGCCGTAGCGGGAGGGCCCGAATACAATGAGCAGTTCTTC	CASAVAGGPEYNEQFF
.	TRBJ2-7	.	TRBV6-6	TGTGCCTGCAGGGATACAGGACCTGACGAGCAGTACTTC	CACRDTGPDEQYF
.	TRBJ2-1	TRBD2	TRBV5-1	TGCGCCAGCAGCACATGGACATCACTAGCGGGAGAGCCCGTTGAGCAGTTCTTC	CASSTWTSLAGEPVEQFF
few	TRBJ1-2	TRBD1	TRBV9	TGTGCCAGCACCCCAGGGGGGAGACTTAACTATGGCTACACCTTC	CASTPGGRLNYGYTF
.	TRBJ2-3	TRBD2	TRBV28	TGTGCCAGCAGCCCCCTTCCGGCTAGCGGGAGGGCGGGAGATACGCAGTATTTT	CASSPLPASGRAGDTQYF
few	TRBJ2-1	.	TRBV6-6	TGTGCCAGCAGTGCTCCAAACAATGAGCAGTTCTTC	CASSAPNNEQFF
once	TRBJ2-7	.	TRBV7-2	TGTGCCAACAGCTTCCGGGGGGCTTCGGGGTCCCAGTACTTC	CANSFRGASGSQYF
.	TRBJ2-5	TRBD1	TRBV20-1	TGCAGTGCTGGCTACTTAGGGACAGGGGGACAAGAGACCCAGTACTTC	CSAGYLGTGGQETQYF
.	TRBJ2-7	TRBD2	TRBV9	TGTGCCAGCAGCGTAGATTCGCGGGAGGGCCTCAGAAGAGAGCAGTACTTC	CASSVDSREGLRREQYF
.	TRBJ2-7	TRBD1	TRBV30	TGTGCCTGGAGTGTAACCAGGGGGCCCTACGAGCAGTACTTC	CAWSVTRGPYEQYF
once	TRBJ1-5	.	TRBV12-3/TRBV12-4	TGTGCCAGCAGTTCCTTCGCGGGCAATCAGCCCCAGCATTTT	CASSSFAGNQPQHF
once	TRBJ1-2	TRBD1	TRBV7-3	TGTGCCAGCAGCCGTACCCGGGACAGGCAGGAAGGCTACACCTTC	CASSRTRDRQEGYTF
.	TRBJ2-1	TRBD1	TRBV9	TGTGCCGGCAGCTTACCAACAGGGGGCATTAGAAATGAGCAGTTCTTC	CAGSLPTGGIRNEQFF
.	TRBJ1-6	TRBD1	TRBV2	TGTGCCAGCACCGGGACAGGGGATTCACCCCTCCACTTT	CASTGTGDSPLHF